The 21 T cell receptor beta chains presented below share a single source sample, sequenced in a study of blood T cells in healthy people across ages. Alongside a J-beta primer mix, a sample-barcoded 5' primer served in a second PCR lasting about 6 to 12 cycles. TCRdb analysed the 5' RACE reads with MiXCR anew, one entry per CDR3 protein. This sample carries about a million distinct CDR3 sequences, about 48% of them seen once, and the ten largest clones take about an eighth. The sequencing input was blood. The receptors were gathered from a man between 25 and 39 years old in good health.

The genes are TRBV21-1 and TRBJ2-3; the D segment call TRBD2 is taken from the table without a DNA check. TRBV21-1 is a recognized pseudogene. This CDR3 has 19 amino acids. Here the CDR3 reads CASSKEGTSGGKGTDTQYF. CDR3 sequence (DNA): TGTGCCAGCAGCAAAGAAGGGACTAGCGGGGGGAAAGGAACAGATACGCAGTATTTT.

Details on this clonotype: One end of the junction fails to match germline, which may point to a read error. The chain recombines TRBV3-1 with TRBJ2-4; D is unclear. The DNA end is a closer match to TRBJ2-5, so the J assignment may be wrong. Germline CDR1 LGHDT, CDR2 YNNKEL (reference sequence). The CDR3 is 12 residues long. The CDR3 reads CTSRSLEETQYF. CDR3 in DNA: TGTACCAGCAGGTCCCTAGAAGAGACCCAGTACTTC.

J is TRBJ2-5 and V is TRBV20-1, with 10 bases lining up with TRBD2. V lost 5 bases, J lost 11 bases, and 20 bases stayed unmatched. CDR3 length equals 16 residues. In germline, CDR1 is DFQATT, CDR2 SNEGSKA (reference sequence). This CDR3 is CSALGTTSGDHNEQYF. CDR3 in DNA: TGCAGTGCTTTGGGTACTACTAGCGGGGACCACAATGAGCAGTACTTC.

There are a few counts of this clonotype. V is TRBV7-9 and J is TRBJ1-5; D is unclear. Per germline, CDR1 SEHNR and CDR2 FQNEAQ (reference sequence). The germline V and J ends were trimmed by 5 bases and 0 bases, with 5 bases remaining between them. The CDR3 contains 13 residues. In DNA, the CDR3 is TGTGCCAGCAGCATCGATAGCAATCAGCCCCAGCATTTT. Its translation is CASSIDSNQPQHF. Filled out from reference TRBV7-9 and TRBJ1-5, the complete variable domain reads DTGVSQNPRHKITKRGQNVTFRCDPISEHNRLYWYRQTLGQGPEFLTYFQNEAQLEKSRLLSDRFSAERPKGSFSTLEIQRTEQGDSAMYLCASSIDSNQPQHFGDGTRLSIL.

The chain has TRBV6-2 or TRBV6-3 and TRBJ2-1; D remains ambiguous. The last part of the DNA fits TRBJ2-7 better; the J call may be wrong. The CDR3 spans 15 residues. Germline values: CDR1 MNHEY, CDR2 SVGEGT. CDR3 coding DNA: TGTGCCAGCAGCCCCCTAACTAATACCTACAATGAGCAGTACTTC. This gives the protein CASSPLTNTYNEQYF.

This chain joins TRBV29-1 and TRBJ2-3; D perhaps matches TRBD2 (7 bases). CDR3 length: 13 residues. Germline V lookup: CDR1 SQVTM, CDR2 ANQGSEA. The CDR3 bases are TGCACAGCTGGGGGGGGGCGGGCAGATACGCAGTATTTT. The encoded protein is CTAGGGRADTQYF.

This clonotype was found a few times. This sequence joins TRBV2 and TRBJ2-4; 7 nucleotides align to TRBD2. The CDR3 sequence is 13 residues long. CDR1 is SNHLY and CDR2 is FYNNEI in the germline V gene. J was trimmed by 13 bases and V by 6 bases; bases with no gene match: 12. The CDR3 DNA reads TGTGCCAGCAGACCGAAACCTCTAGCGGCGCAGTACTTC. Its translation: CASRPKPLAAQYF. Variable domain in full (rest from reference TRBV2 and TRBJ2-4): EPEVTQTPSHQVTQMGQEVILRCVPISNHLYFYWYRQILGQKVEFLVSFYNNEISEKSEIFDDQFSVERPDGSNFTLKIRSTKLEDSAMYFCASRPKPLAAQYFGAGTRLSVL.

This chain connects TRBV28 to TRBJ1-4; D is perhaps TRBD1 (5 bases). CDR3 length: 17 amino acids. Germline assignment: CDR1 MDHEN and CDR2 SYDVKM. Trimming pared 6 bases from V and 0 bases from J, leaving 17 bases between. The CDR3 protein is CASSSGEGLATNEKLFF. The CDR3 DNA is TGTGCCAGCAGCTCGGGGGAGGGCCTAGCAACTAATGAAAAACTGTTTTTT.

This clonotype has a handful of counts. The V and J genes are TRBV19 and TRBJ2-4, with D unresolved. Trimming pared 5 bases from V and 1 base from J, leaving 12 bases between. Per germline, CDR1 LNHDA and CDR2 SQIVND (reference sequence). The CDR3 runs to 15 residues. Written as DNA, the CDR3 is TGTGCCAGTAGTCCGGAAAACGGGGCCAAAAACATTCAGTACTTC. Its translation: CASSPENGAKNIQYF.

This clonotype was found a few times. The DNA of the CDR3 is TGTGCCAGCAGTTTAACAGGGAGGTACACTGAAGCTTTCTTT. The encoded protein is CASSLTGRYTEAFF. The genes are TRBV28 and TRBJ1-1; D may be TRBD1 (6 bases). V was shortened by 2 bases and J by 3 bases, with 10 bases between the two germline ends. Germline values: CDR1 MDHEN, CDR2 SYDVKM. The CDR3 is 14 amino acids. Supplemented by reference TRBV28 and TRBJ1-1, the full variable domain reads DVKVTQSSRYLVKRTGEKVFLECVQDMDHENMFWYRQDPGLGLRLIYFSYDVKMKEKGDIPEGYSVSREKKERFSLILESASTNQTSMYLCASSLTGRYTEAFFGQGTRLTVV.

This clonotype appeared a few times. The V and J genes are TRBV4-1 and TRBJ2-4, with D perhaps matching TRBD2 (5 bases). The J call is uncertain, as TRBJ2-7 better fits the DNA end. This CDR3 is built from 13 residues. Per the germline V gene, CDR1 is MGHRA and CDR2 is YSYEKL. The CDR3 loop reads CASSQGSSSEQYF. The CDR3, as DNA: TGCGCCAGCAGCCAAGGCTCTAGCTCCGAGCAGTACTTC.

V gene TRBV6-4 combines with J gene TRBJ2-3; 10 positions agree with TRBD2. The CDR3 contains 15 residues. Germline-derived CDR1 and CDR2 are MRHNA and SNTAGT. V lost 5 bases to trimming and J lost 1 base; unmatched junction nucleotides: 3. CDR3: CASSIAGGGTDTQYF. The CDR3 region has the DNA TGTGCCAGCAGTATAGCGGGGGGAGGCACAGATACGCAGTATTTT.

This chain connects TRBV27 to TRBJ1-6; 7 bases map to TRBD1. This CDR3 is 16 amino acids long. J gave up 8 bases and V 6 bases, and 13 bases lay outside the gene matches. Germline V gives CDR1 MNHEY, CDR2 SMNVEV (reference sequence). DNA of the CDR3: TGTGCCAGCAGCTTAGGTTTGGGACAGACCTATTCACCCCTCCACTTT. This codes for CASSLGLGQTYSPLHF.

J is TRBJ1-2 and V is TRBV4-2, with D possibly TRBD1 on 6 matching bases. V shed 0 bases and J shed 6 bases, with 14 bases lying between them. Germline V gives CDR1 LGHNA, CDR2 YNFKEQ. The CDR3 runs to 15 residues. CDR3 amino acids: CASSQERQGRNGYTF. In nucleotides, the CDR3 is TGTGCCAGCAGCCAAGAGCGGCAGGGGAGGAATGGCTACACCTTC.

This clonotype was seen more than once but under ten times. V and J are TRBV4-1 and TRBJ1-1, with D tentatively TRBD1 (6 bases). This CDR3 is built from 14 residues. CDR1 is MGHRA, CDR2 YSYEKL, per germline. V lost 0 bases to trimming and J lost 1 base, with 6 bases between them. CDR3 sequence: CASSQEDRNTEAFF. CDR3 DNA: TGCGCCAGCAGCCAAGAGGACAGGAACACTGAAGCTTTCTTT.

This clonotype has only a few counts. The chain joins TRBV7-9 to TRBJ2-7, with 8 bases matching TRBD1. The CDR3 loop spans 14 amino acids. Germline CDR1 is SEHNR and CDR2 is FQNEAQ (reference sequence). Trimming at V came to 5 bases and at J to 3 bases, leaving 6 bases not matched to a gene. CDR3 in DNA: TGTGCCAGCAGCCTGGGACAGGCGATCTACGAGCAGTACTTC. Protein sequence: CASSLGQAIYEQYF.

Of note for this clonotype: At one end the junction does not follow the germline gene, possibly because of a read error. The chain combines TRBV7-2 with TRBJ2-3; TRBD1 is a possible D gene (8 bases). Germline CDR1 and CDR2: SGHTA and FQGNSA. The CDR3 is 16 amino acids. CDR3 amino acids: CASSQKGGTGTDTQYF. CDR3 coding DNA: TGTGCCAGCAGCCAGAAGGGGGGGACAGGCACGGATACGCAGTATTTT.

The CDR3 loop reads CASSLNSPNEQFF. The CDR3 DNA is TGTGCCAGCAGCCTCAACTCGCCCAATGAGCAGTTCTTC. This chain uses TRBV7-9 with TRBJ2-1; D uncertain. The CDR3 length is 13 residues. V was cut by 5 bases and J by 6 bases, with 11 bases left in between. Looked up from germline, CDR1 is SEHNR and CDR2 is FQNEAQ (reference sequence).

V usage is TRBV21-1 and J usage is TRBJ2-7; the table's D gene call, TRBD1, was not cross checked with the DNA. TRBV21-1 is noted as a pseudogene. CDR3 size: 14 residues. CDR3 DNA sequence: TGTGCCAGCAGCAACGACAGGGCCTTCAGCGAGCAGTACTTC. Translating it yields CASSNDRAFSEQYF.

V usage is TRBV18 and J usage is TRBJ2-3; 8 nucleotides agree with TRBD1. The CDR3 consists of 13 residues. The ends lost 3 bases at V and 5 bases at J; junction bases unmatched: 1. Per germline, CDR1 KGHSH and CDR2 LQKENI. CDR3 amino acids: CASSPGQGDTQYF. The DNA for the CDR3 is TGTGCCAGCTCACCTGGACAGGGAGATACGCAGTATTTT. Using reference TRBV18 and TRBJ2-3 for the parts outside the CDR3, the full variable domain is NAGVMQNPRHLVRRRGQEARLRCSPMKGHSHVYWYRQLPEEGLKFMVYLQKENIIDESGMPKERFSAEFPKEGPSILRIQQVVRGDSAAYFCASSPGQGDTQYFGPGTRLTVL.

The CDR3 here is CASGPYGYTF. Here the CDR3 DNA reads TGTGCCAGCGGCCCTTATGGCTACACCTTC. The rearrangement uses TRBV28 and TRBJ1-2; no clear D gene. V lost 8 bases, J lost 5 bases, and 6 bases lay in between. This CDR3 region has 10 residues. CDR1 and CDR2 (germline): MDHEN, SYDVKM.